These 28 T cell receptor beta chains were all obtained from the same sample, sequenced in a study of blood T cell repertoires in COVID-19. The protocol was immunoSEQ multiplex PCR, while the TCRdb copy is restricted to in-frame clones and leaves out a portion. The sample contains about 250,000 clones, over 75% of which appear only once. The sequencing sample was made of PBMCs or T cells enriched from blood (not recorded which). The receptors come from a man aged 18 to 30 who had recovered from COVID-19.

V gene TRBV19 combines with J gene TRBJ1-1; a weak D match, TRBD1 (6 bases). The CDR3 loop spans 15 amino acids. CDR1 LNHDA and CDR2 SQIVND come from the germline V gene (reference sequence). Trimming took 3 bases from V and 0 from J, leaving 11 bases between them. CDR3 sequence reads: CASSMGRGLNTEAFF. The CDR3 bases are TGTGCCAGTAGTATGGGCAGGGGCTTGAACACTGAAGCTTTCTTT.

V gene TRBV5-6 combines with J gene TRBJ1-1; 9 bases map to TRBD1. Trimming removed 1 base from V and 0 bases from J; junction bases left unmatched: 4. The CDR3 is 16 amino acids. CDR1 is SGHDT, CDR2 YYEEEE, per germline. Written as DNA, the CDR3 is TGTGCCAGCAGCTTGTCGGGACAGGGTGTGAACACTGAAGCTTTCTTT. This sequence encodes CASSLSGQGVNTEAFF. Based on the CDR3 plus reference TRBV5-6 and TRBJ1-1, the full variable domain is DAGVTQSPTHLIKTRGQQVTLRCSPKSGHDTVSWYQQALGQGPQFIFQYYEEEERQRGNFPDRFSGHQFPNYSSELNVNALLLGDSALYLCASSLSGQGVNTEAFFGQGTRLTVV.

The gene calls are TRBV28 and TRBJ2-4; 8 bases agree with TRBD1. Germline values: CDR1 MDHEN, CDR2 SYDVKM. J gave up 1 base and V 6 bases, and 11 bases lay outside the gene matches. This CDR3 is 17 amino acids long. For the CDR3, the DNA is TGTGCCAGCAGCACTATCCGACAGGGGCTTGCCAAAAACATTCAGTACTTC. It translates to CASSTIRQGLAKNIQYF.

The chain joins TRBV5-1 to TRBJ2-5; 10 nucleotides agree with TRBD1. Germline-derived CDR1 and CDR2 are SGHRS and YFSETQ. The ends lost 4 bases at V and 2 bases at J; junction bases unmatched: 2. This CDR3 is 14 amino acids long. CDR3 DNA: TGCGCCAGCAGCACGGACAGGGGGCAAGAGACCCAGTACTTC. It yields the protein CASSTDRGQETQYF.

V usage is TRBV30 and J usage is TRBJ1-5; 10 bases agree with TRBD1. Germline CDR1 reads GTSNPN; CDR2 reads SVGIG (reference sequence). The CDR3 consists of 16 residues. The V gene end was trimmed by 3 bases and the J gene end by 3 bases; junction bases not matched to a gene: 8. The CDR3 protein is CAWSPTGGLVNQPQHF. Here the CDR3 DNA reads TGTGCCTGGAGCCCGACAGGGGGCTTGGTCAATCAGCCCCAGCATTTT.

The V gene is TRBV5-1, the J gene TRBJ2-1, with D possibly matching TRBD2 (5 bases). Germline V gene sequence: CDR1 SGHRS, CDR2 YFSETQ. Trimming pared 0 bases from V and 2 bases from J, leaving 9 bases between. The length of the CDR3 is 15 residues. CDR3 loop: CASSLDTSTYNEQFF. CDR3 in DNA: TGCGCCAGCAGCTTGGACACTAGTACCTACAATGAGCAGTTCTTC. The whole variable domain, filled in from reference TRBV5-1 and TRBJ2-1, reads KAGVTQTPRYLIKTRGQQVTLSCSPISGHRSVSWYQQTPGQGLQFLFEYFSETQRNKGNFPGRFSGRQFSNSRSEMNVSTLELGDSALYLCASSLDTSTYNEQFFGPGTRLTVL.

The chain recombines TRBV9 with TRBJ1-3; the D is unclear. Trimming removed 0 bases at V and 0 bases at J, with 7 bases between. Germline V gene lookup returns CDR1 SGDLS and CDR2 YYNGEE. CDR3 length equals 15 residues. The CDR3, as DNA: TGTGCCAGCAGCGTAGGTTCCATCTCTGGAAACACCATATATTTT. This sequence encodes CASSVGSISGNTIYF. Using reference TRBV9 and TRBJ1-3 for the parts outside the CDR3, the full variable domain is DSGVTQTPKHLITATGQRVTLRCSPRSGDLSVYWYQQSLDQGLQFLIQYYNGEERAKGNILERFSAQQFPDLHSELNLSSLELGDSALYFCASSVGSISGNTIYFGEGSWLTVV.

The CDR3 DNA follows: TGTGCCAGCAGCACCTTCGCGAATCAGCCCCAGCATTTT. Protein: CASSTFANQPQHF. The rearrangement joins TRBV6-5 to TRBJ1-5; D gene ambiguous. CDR1 and CDR2 (germline): MNHEY, SVGAGI. The CDR3 has 13 amino acids. V was cut by 6 bases and J by 4 bases, with 10 bases left in between.

The count of this clone is one. The J gene is TRBJ2-5, the V gene TRBV6-1, with D unclear. The V end lost 0 bases, the J end lost 5 bases, and 4 bases lay between the germline ends. Germline values: CDR1 MNHNS, CDR2 SASEGT. This CDR3 has 12 residues. CDR3 bases: TGTGCCAGCAGTGAAGCCGGTGAGACCCAGTACTTC. It yields the protein CASSEAGETQYF.

The genes are TRBV7-9 and TRBJ2-3, with TRBD2 matching 8 bases. CDR1 and CDR2 from the germline V gene are SEHNR and FQNEAQ (reference sequence). The trim removed 5 bases at V and 0 bases at J, leaving 4 bases unmatched. The CDR3 totals 15 residues. CDR3 protein: CASSPPGGSTDTQYF. The CDR3 DNA is TGTGCCAGCAGCCCCCCGGGGGGGAGCACAGATACGCAGTATTTT.

Only a few counts were recorded for this clone. The chain combines TRBV10-3 with TRBJ1-1; TRBD1 aligns across 8 bases. V trimming: 3 bases; J trimming: 0 bases; junction bases outside the gene matches: 6. Germline V gives CDR1 ENHRY, CDR2 SYGVKD. The CDR3 has 16 residues. The CDR3 sequence: CAISDGQGAVNTEAFF. In DNA form, the CDR3 reads TGTGCCATCAGTGATGGTCAGGGGGCTGTGAACACTGAAGCTTTCTTT.

This clone was counted a single time. CDR3 DNA: TGTGCCAGCAGCCTACTACCTCCCACCGGGGAGCTGTTTTTT. It is translated as CASSLLPPTGELFF. The V call is TRBV7-8, the J call TRBJ2-2; no firm D call. V was trimmed by 5 bases and J by 4 bases, leaving 11 bases between them. The CDR3 sequence is 14 residues long. From germline, CDR1 is SGHVS and CDR2 FQNEAQ. The full variable domain, its missing parts supplied by reference TRBV7-8 and TRBJ2-2, is GAGVSQSPRYKVAKRGQDVALRCDPISGHVSLFWYQQALGQGPEFLTYFQNEAQLDKSGLPSDRFFAERPEGSVSTLKIQRTQQEDSAVYLCASSLLPPTGELFFGEGSRLTVL.

This clone has a handful of counts. J is TRBJ1-5 and V is TRBV4-1; 7 bases agree with TRBD1. The V and J ends lost 4 bases and 4 bases, in that order; junction bases with no gene match: 4. Germline lookup yields CDR1 MGHRA and CDR2 YSYEKL. The CDR3 contains 14 residues. The CDR3 nucleotides read TGCGCCAGCAGCCCCCCAGGGGGAAATCAGCCCCAGCATTTT. As protein: CASSPPGGNQPQHF.

This chain uses TRBV30 with TRBJ1-3; a possible D gene is TRBD1 (5 bases). Germline CDR1 and CDR2: GTSNPN and SVGIG (reference sequence). The V end lost 4 bases, the J end lost 8 bases, and 15 bases lay between the germline ends. The CDR3 extends over 13 amino acids. DNA for the CDR3: TGTGCCTGGACCCCCAGGGCCGGTGACACCATATATTTT. It specifies CAWTPRAGDTIYF.

The chain employs TRBV2 and TRBJ1-5; D ambiguous. CDR3 length: 14 amino acids. V gave up 4 bases and J gave up 0 bases, with 7 bases separating them. From germline, CDR1 is SNHLY and CDR2 FYNNEI. CDR3 nucleotides: TGTGCCAGCAGTGGACTATATAGCAATCAGCCCCAGCATTTT. The encoded protein is CASSGLYSNQPQHF.

The chain carries TRBV3-1 (or the pseudogene TRBV3-2) and TRBJ2-7, with 10 positions matching TRBD2. This CDR3 is built from 16 residues. The J segment lost 7 bases and the V segment lost 2 bases, leaving 11 bases of the junction unmatched. Per the germline V gene, CDR1 is LGHDT and CDR2 is YNNKEL (reference sequence). The DNA of the CDR3 is TGTGCCAGCAGCCAAAGCGGCCTAGCGGGAGTGAGTGAGCAGTACTTC. Translating it yields CASSQSGLAGVSEQYF.

The chain joins TRBV19 to TRBJ2-7; 11 nucleotides align to TRBD1. The J segment lost 6 bases and the V segment lost 5 bases, leaving 9 bases of the junction unmatched. Germline V gene sequence: CDR1 LNHDA, CDR2 SQIVND (reference sequence). CDR3 length: 15 amino acids. The CDR3, as DNA: TGTGCCAGTAGTTTCCGGACAGGGGGCGGATCCGAGCAGTACTTC. Translating gives CASSFRTGGGSEQYF.

DNA of the CDR3: TGTGCCAGCAGTCCTATACAGGGGAACAATTCACCCCTCCACTTT. It is translated as CASSPIQGNNSPLHF. V and J are TRBV11-2 and TRBJ1-6, with TRBD1 matching over 7 bases. The CDR3 extends over 15 amino acids. In germline, CDR1 is SGHAT, CDR2 FQNNGV. Trimming took 6 bases from V and 7 from J; bases not matched to a gene: 9.

The V and J genes are TRBV25-1 and TRBJ1-3; TRBD1 matches 8 bases. Germline V gene sequence: CDR1 MGHDK, CDR2 SYGVNS. The CDR3 sequence is 15 residues long. After removal of 4 bases from V and 1 base from J, the junction contained 3 bases not matched to a gene. This chain's CDR3 is CASSVRQGSGNTIYF. The DNA for the CDR3 is TGTGCCAGCAGTGTTAGACAGGGGTCTGGAAACACCATATATTTT.

The chain has TRBV24-1 and TRBJ2-5; D perhaps matches TRBD1 (5 bases). Per germline, CDR1 KGHDR and CDR2 SFDVKD. The V end lost 0 bases, the J end lost 5 bases, and 12 bases lay between the germline ends. The CDR3 spans 15 residues. The chain's CDR3 is CATSDLAGNLETQYF. The CDR3 nucleotides are TGTGCCACCAGTGATTTGGCAGGGAACTTGGAGACCCAGTACTTC.

The chain combines TRBV6-1 with TRBJ1-6, with 10 bases lining up with TRBD1. The CDR3 covers 17 residues. The V gene end was trimmed by 4 bases and the J gene end by 0 bases; junction bases not matched to a gene: 3. The germline CDR1 and CDR2 sequences are MNHNS and SASEGT. In nucleotides, the CDR3 is TGTGCCAGCAGTGGACAGGGGGCGAGCTCCTATAATTCACCCCTCCACTTT. It encodes CASSGQGASSYNSPLHF.

The chain couples TRBV28 to TRBJ2-7; D is perhaps TRBD2 (5 bases). Germline V gives CDR1 MDHEN, CDR2 SYDVKM. Trimming took off 7 bases at V and 7 bases at J, with 20 bases between the two ends. The CDR3 runs to 14 residues. For the CDR3, the DNA is TGTGCCAGCATCCACAACCGTGGGCGGAGGGAGCAGTACTTC. Translation: CASIHNRGRREQYF.

The chain combines TRBV29-1 with TRBJ2-3; TRBD2 aligns across 8 bases. V was pared by 4 bases and J by 9 bases, with 9 bases of the junction left unmatched. This CDR3 contains 13 residues. CDR1 is SQVTM and CDR2 is ANQGSEA in the germline V gene. The CDR3 loop is CSVVLAVAATQYF. The DNA for the CDR3 is TGCAGCGTTGTACTAGCGGTCGCAGCCACGCAGTATTTT.

The chain is built from TRBV3-1 (or the pseudogene TRBV3-2) and TRBJ1-1, with a weak D call TRBD1 (6 bases). Germline loops: CDR1 LGHDT, CDR2 YNNKEL (reference sequence). The CDR3 is 14 amino acids. V was trimmed by 0 bases and J by 2 bases, leaving 7 bases between them. DNA for the CDR3: TGTGCCAGCAGCCAAGAACAGGGAAACACTGAAGCTTTCTTT. The encoded protein is CASSQEQGNTEAFF.

The chain employs TRBV7-9 and TRBJ1-6; 10 bases line up with TRBD1. V trimming: 8 bases; J trimming: 7 bases; junction bases outside the gene matches: 8. The germline V gene has CDR1 SEHNR and CDR2 FQNEAQ (reference sequence). The CDR3 is 15 residues long. The CDR3 spells CASGSSGQGNSPLHF. DNA of the CDR3: TGTGCCAGCGGATCCTCGGGACAGGGGAATTCACCCCTCCACTTT.

This clone was counted only a few times. As DNA, the CDR3 is TGTGCCAGCAGCAAACTGTGCGGCGGGAGCTCCTATAATTCACCCCTCCACTTT. As protein: CASSKLCGGSSYNSPLHF. The gene calls are TRBV21-1 and TRBJ1-6. TRBV21-1 is tagged as a pseudogene. The CDR3 loop spans 18 amino acids.

The chain employs TRBV7-9 and TRBJ2-2; 7 bases match TRBD2. There are 15 residues in the CDR3. Germline values: CDR1 SEHNR, CDR2 FQNEAQ (reference sequence). The V and J ends lost 8 bases and 5 bases, in that order; junction bases with no gene match: 11. CDR3 in DNA: TGTGCCAGCCGTTTGAGGACTAGTAGTACCGGGGAGCTGTTTTTT. Translation: CASRLRTSSTGELFF.

This clone was observed a single time. V usage is TRBV30 and J usage is TRBJ1-6; 8 nucleotides line up with TRBD1. The V gene's germline CDR1 is GTSNPN and CDR2 SVGIG (reference sequence). The CDR3 spans 15 residues. V was clipped by 2 bases and J by 7 bases; unmatched bases: 7. CDR3 residues: CAWSQTGVLNSPLHF. As DNA, the CDR3 is TGTGCCTGGAGTCAGACAGGGGTCCTAAATTCACCCCTCCACTTT.